The T cell receptor (beta chain) described here comes from a study of blood T cell repertoires in COVID-19. Trimming took 3 bases from V and 5 from J, leaving 7 bases between them. Germline V gene sequence: CDR1 SGHAT, CDR2 FQNNGV. The CDR3 contains 12 residues. Assay: immunoSEQ multiplex PCR; the TCRdb copy retains only in-frame clones and omits some. The sample contains nearly 200,000 clones, around 82% of which appear only once. Sequenced input: PBMCs or T cells enriched from blood (not recorded which). The receptor was derived from a middle-aged man who had recovered from COVID-19. V and J are TRBV11-2 and TRBJ1-2; D uncertain. The CDR3 protein is CASSFNMYGYTF. CDR3 in DNA: TGTGCCAGCAGCTTTAATATGTATGGCTACACCTTC.